This T cell receptor beta chain was sequenced in a study of blood T cells in healthy people across ages. Study findings and constraints: Long-lived donors carried more naive CD4+ cells and greater diversity than aged donors. Percentage of naive T cells showed a strong correlation with TCR beta diversity. While age rose, TCR beta diversity per million T cells dropped in a roughly linear way.

The CDR3 is made up of 15 amino acids. Germline lookup yields CDR1 DFQATT and CDR2 SNEGSKA (reference sequence). Trimming removed 3 bases from V and 6 bases from J, with 20 bases in between. PCR was performed a second time for 7 to 11 cycles using a sample-barcoded 5' primer and a J-beta primer mix. Each cDNA molecule carried a tag from a template-switch adaptor that contained 12 random nucleotides. Each CDR3 protein is one row after TCRdb ran MiXCR on the 5' RACE reads. Of fewer than 900,000 distinct CDR3 sequences in the sample, about 40% were seen once. This clonotype was observed once. Its antigen is not known.

The sample consisted of blood. The chain couples TRBV20-1 to TRBJ1-2; no reliable D call. This receptor was taken from a woman between 55 and 75 years old in good health. CDR3 bases: TGCAGTGCTAGTCCCCAGACCTACTCGGGCCATGGCTACACCTTC. Its translation: CSASPQTYSGHGYTF.